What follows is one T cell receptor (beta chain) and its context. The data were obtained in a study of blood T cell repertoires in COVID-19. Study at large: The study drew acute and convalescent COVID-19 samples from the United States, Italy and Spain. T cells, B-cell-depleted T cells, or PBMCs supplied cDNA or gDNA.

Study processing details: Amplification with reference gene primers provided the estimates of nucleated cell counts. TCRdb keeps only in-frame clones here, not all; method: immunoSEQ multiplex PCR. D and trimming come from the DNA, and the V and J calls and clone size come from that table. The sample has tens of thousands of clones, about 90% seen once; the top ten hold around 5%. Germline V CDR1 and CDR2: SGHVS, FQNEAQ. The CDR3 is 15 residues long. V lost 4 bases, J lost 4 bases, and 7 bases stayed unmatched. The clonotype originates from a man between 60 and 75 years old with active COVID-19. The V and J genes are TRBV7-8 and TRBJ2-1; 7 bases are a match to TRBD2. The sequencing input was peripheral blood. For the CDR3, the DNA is TGTGCCAGCAGCTCCCGGGGGGACCGATACAATGAGCAGTTCTTC. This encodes CASSSRGDRYNEQFF.